This T cell receptor beta chain was recovered during a study of T-cell memory formation after mild COVID-19. Whole-study context: Each donor largely had its own TCR clusters. Study-wide points: The appearance of some responding clones in pre-infection memory suggested that cross-reactive memory joined. Second-wave clones peaking on day 37 lacked confirmed SARS-CoV-2 specificity.

The germline gives CDR1 LNHDA, CDR2 SQIVND (reference sequence). V was shortened by 7 bases and J by 7 bases, with 14 bases between the two germline ends. This CDR3 comprises 14 residues. For this clonotype: Its antigen is unidentified.

TCRdb fed the 5' RACE reads into MiXCR, producing one record per CDR3 protein. The sample has some 180,000 distinct CDR3 sequences, over 10% seen once. The chain carries TRBV19 and TRBJ1-6; the D is unclear. This clonotype was obtained from a man younger than 35 who had mild COVID-19 (a few samples of this study predate the infection). Cell type and time point are not known. Material for sequencing was PBMCs or a T cell subset sorted from them (not recorded which). CDR3 nucleotides: TGTGCCAGTACCTCAGGCAGGATGAATTCACCCCTCCACTTT. Amino acid sequence: CASTSGRMNSPLHF.